This is a list of T cell receptor beta chains from one sample in a study of blood T cell repertoires in COVID-19. Repertoires were generated with immunoSEQ multiplex PCR, while TCRdb's copy carries only in-frame clones and drops some. The data contain 48,000 or so clones, around 86% of them singletons. Sequencing was done on a sample of peripheral blood. The source is a woman older than 75 with COVID-19, enrolled during active disease. CDR3s include the opening cysteine and the closing phenylalanine or tryptophan. The D gene is left open where the match is weak. Clone size is not always given. Where it is, it says once, few, many or a class for expanded clones.

D gene	V gene	clone size	J gene	CDR3 DNA	CDR3 protein
NA	TRBV5-8	NA	TRBJ2-3	TGTGCCAGCAGCTTGGCTGGCGGATTCACAGATACGCAGTATTTT	CASSLAGGFTDTQYF
NA	TRBV5-1	once	TRBJ1-4	TGCGCCAGCAGCCCTCGGCTCGGGTTCTTCAGTGAAAAACTGTTTTTT	CASSPRLGFFSEKLFF
TRBD1	TRBV5-4	NA	TRBJ2-7	TGTGCCAGCAGCGCTGGGACAGGGAAATCCTACGAGCAGTACTTC	CASSAGTGKSYEQYF
TRBD1	TRBV5-6	NA	TRBJ1-2	TGTGCCAGCAGCTTTGGTGGCAGGGGGCTTGATGGCTACACCTTC	CASSFGGRGLDGYTF
TRBD1	TRBV11-2	NA	TRBJ1-2	TGTGCCAGCAGCCACCTGGACAGGGTTTCCTATGGCTACACCTTC	CASSHLDRVSYGYTF
TRBD1	TRBV5-6	NA	TRBJ1-3	TGTGCCAGCAGCTTGGTCGGACAGGGGCCTGGAAACACCATATATTTT	CASSLVGQGPGNTIYF
NA	TRBV10-3	NA	TRBJ2-7	TGTGCCATCAGCGGGACTGTTATCAACGAGCAGTACTTC	CAISGTVINEQYF
NA	TRBV18	NA	TRBJ1-1	TGTGCCAGCTCACCGATGAACAGCTTGAACACTGAAGCTTTCTTT	CASSPMNSLNTEAFF
NA	TRBV21-1	NA	TRBJ1-4	TGTGCCAGCAGCAAAGGGTCGGGGGTTGAAAAACTGTTTTTT	CASSKGSGVEKLFF
TRBD1	TRBV2	NA	TRBJ1-2	TGTGCCAGCGGTGGACAGGGTGAAGGCTACACCTTC	CASGGQGEGYTF
TRBD1	TRBV5-4	NA	TRBJ2-6	TGTGCCAGCAGCACCGGGACAGGGGGAAGCTCTGGGGCCAACGTCCTGACTTTC	CASSTGTGGSSGANVLTF
TRBD1	TRBV6-5	NA	TRBJ2-5	TGTGCCAGCAGCGGGACAGGGTGGGAGACCCAGTACTTC	CASSGTGWETQYF
TRBD2	TRBV3-1/TRBV3-2	few	TRBJ2-7	TGTGCCAGCAGCCAACCATCTAGCGGGAGGCGGGAGCAGTACTTC	CASSQPSSGRREQYF
NA	TRBV5-1	NA	TRBJ1-2	TGCGCCAGCAGCTTGGTCGCAGGGAATTCAGGAGGCTACACCTTC	CASSLVAGNSGGYTF
NA	TRBV6-5	NA	TRBJ1-3	TGTGCCAGCAGGGTGAGAGACTCTGGAAACACCATATATTTT	CASRVRDSGNTIYF
NA	TRBV10-3	NA	TRBJ2-1	TGTGCCATCACCGACTCATTTCCCTACAATGAGCAGTTCTTC	CAITDSFPYNEQFF
TRBD2	TRBV2	NA	TRBJ2-2	TGTGCCAGCTGCCGGGAGGGAGGGAACACCGGGGAGCTGTTTTTT	CASCREGGNTGELFF
NA	TRBV27	NA	TRBJ2-3	TGTGCCACCGGAGGATACCCCCGCACAGATACGCAGTATTTT	CATGGYPRTDTQYF
NA	TRBV11-2	NA	TRBJ1-3	TGTGCCAGCAGCTTAGATCGGGGAGTCGGCATGGCGGGCTCTGGAAACACCATATATTTT	CASSLDRGVGMAGSGNTIYF
NA	TRBV7-3	NA	TRBJ1-2	TGTGCCAGCAGGAATCTGAGGGCAGCGGATTCTAACTATGGCTACACCTTC	CASRNLRAADSNYGYTF
NA	TRBV19	NA	TRBJ1-1	TGTGCCAGTAGTATAAGGGGGGGTCCGAACACTGAAGCTTTCTTT	CASSIRGGPNTEAFF
TRBD2	TRBV6-5	NA	TRBJ2-1	TGTGCCAGCAGTTCACAGCGGGGGGGGTCCTACAATGAGCAGTTCTTC	CASSSQRGGSYNEQFF
TRBD2	TRBV5-1	NA	TRBJ2-7	TGCGCCAGCAGCTTGGACAGAAGACTAGCGGGGGCCTACGAGCAGTACTTC	CASSLDRRLAGAYEQYF
TRBD1	TRBV15	NA	TRBJ2-7	TGTGCCACCAGCATTAGACAGGGCCCCTACGAGCAGTACTTC	CATSIRQGPYEQYF
NA	TRBV5-1	NA	TRBJ1-3	TGCGCCAGCAGCTTGGTGACGGGAGCAGGAAACACCATATATTTT	CASSLVTGAGNTIYF
NA	TRBV6-4	NA	TRBJ1-1	TGTGCCAGCAGCAGATTAAATAGGGGAACTGAAGCTTTCTTT	CASSRLNRGTEAFF
NA	TRBV9	NA	TRBJ1-1	TGTGCCAGCAGCGTAGATCCAGGTCGGAACACTGAAGCTTTCTTT	CASSVDPGRNTEAFF
NA	TRBV12-3/TRBV12-4	NA	TRBJ1-1	TGTGCCAGCAGACCCATGAGGACTGAAGCTTTCTTT	CASRPMRTEAFF
TRBD2	TRBV6-5	NA	TRBJ2-3	TGTGCCAGCAGGACGACTAGCGGGGGGGCCGAGGGGTGGTATTTT	CASRTTSGGAEGWYF
TRBD2	TRBV7-2	few	TRBJ2-1	TGTGCCAGCAGCCGTTTGACTAGCGTGAAATACAATGAGCAGTTCTTC	CASSRLTSVKYNEQFF
NA	TRBV7-9	NA	TRBJ1-2	TGTGCCAGCAGCTTACCAGGCGAGAACTATGGCTACACCTTC	CASSLPGENYGYTF
TRBD2	TRBV7-2	NA	TRBJ2-7	TGTGCCAGCAGCTTAAGGGGACTAGAGGCCTACGAGCAGTACTTC	CASSLRGLEAYEQYF
NA	TRBV30	NA	TRBJ1-1	TGTGCCTGGAGAAAAAGCGGGGGGACTGAAGCTTTCTTT	CAWRKSGGTEAFF
NA	TRBV19	NA	TRBJ1-6	TGTGCCAGTAAAAAGGGACATGGAGAACTCAATTCACCCCTCCACTTT	CASKKGHGELNSPLHF
NA	TRBV5-1	NA	TRBJ1-5	TGCGCCAGCAGCTTGGATACTGGCAATCAGCCCCAGCATTTT	CASSLDTGNQPQHF
NA	TRBV7-2	NA	TRBJ2-2	TGTGCCAGCAGCTCCGGACTGAACACCGGGGAGCTGTTTTTT	CASSSGLNTGELFF
TRBD1	TRBV18	NA	TRBJ1-1	TGTGCCAGCAACACCGTACAGGGGTATTCGGCTGAAGCTTTCTTT	CASNTVQGYSAEAFF
NA	TRBV28	NA	TRBJ1-1	TGTGCCAGCAAGAGGAGCCACACTGAAGCTTTCTTT	CASKRSHTEAFF
NA	TRBV18	NA	TRBJ1-2	TGTGCCAGCTCACCAGCAGCAGGGGAGGGCTATGGCTACACCTTC	CASSPAAGEGYGYTF
TRBD1	TRBV2	once	TRBJ1-2	TGTGCCAGCACCCCCGCGGTGGGGCAGGGGGGTAACTATGGCTACACCTTC	CASTPAVGQGGNYGYTF
NA	TRBV2	NA	TRBJ1-5	TGTGCCAGCAGTGAGTGGGAGGGAAGTCGCAATCAGCCCCAGCATTTT	CASSEWEGSRNQPQHF
TRBD1	TRBV19	NA	TRBJ2-7	TGTGCCAGTAGGGCCACCGGGACAGGGTCCTACGAGCAGTACTTC	CASRATGTGSYEQYF
NA	TRBV18	NA	TRBJ1-2	TGTGCCAGCTCACCCTCCGGGAGCTCTAACTATGGCTACACCTTC	CASSPSGSSNYGYTF
TRBD2	TRBV6-1	NA	TRBJ2-5	TGTGCCAGCAGTGCACGCGGTAGCGGGAAGTCGAAAGAGACCCAGTACTTC	CASSARGSGKSKETQYF
TRBD1	TRBV28	NA	TRBJ1-2	TGTGCCAGCAGTTACCGGCAGACAGGGAGCTATGGCTACACCTTC	CASSYRQTGSYGYTF
NA	TRBV11-3	NA	TRBJ2-7	TGTGCCAGCAGCCATGGGCGATACGAGCAGTACTTC	CASSHGRYEQYF
TRBD1	TRBV9	NA	TRBJ2-2	TGTGCCAGCAGCGTAGTAACAGGGGTTCAGGGCGGGGAGCTGTTTTTT	CASSVVTGVQGGELFF
TRBD2	TRBV12-5	NA	TRBJ2-1	TGTGCTAGTGGTTCCTCAACGGGGGCGAGGACTAGCGGGGAGCAGTTCTTC	CASGSSTGARTSGEQFF
NA	TRBV3-1/TRBV3-2	few	TRBJ1-1	TGTGCCAGCAGCCAATCTAAGGGGCCCTACTCTGAAGCTTTCTTT	CASSQSKGPYSEAFF
NA	TRBV4-2	once	TRBJ2-1	TGTGCCAGCAGCCAACCGGCCTCTGGGAGCGGAGTCTACAATGAGCAGTTCTTC	CASSQPASGSGVYNEQFF